The sample holds a few counts of the clone carrying this T cell receptor (beta chain). As every portion of the isolated RNA was reverse transcribed, the sequencing read expressed TCRB transcripts. Clones were read by immunoSEQ multiplex PCR, and TCRdb kept only the in-frame ones, dropping some. The sample lists about 360,000 clones, around 13% occurring once. The germline V and J ends were trimmed by 3 bases and 8 bases, with 15 bases remaining between them. In germline, CDR1 is SGHRS, CDR2 YFSETQ. The CDR3 loop spans 14 amino acids. These data originate in a study of beta chain features in type 1 diabetes.

The rearrangement links TRBV5-1 to TRBJ2-1; D is possibly TRBD1 (6 bases). Sequenced: naive CD4+ T cells from blood. This TCR was sampled from a man aged 18 to 29 in good health. The CDR3 nucleotides are TGCGCCAGCAGCTCTACCCAGGGGTTCTATGAGCAGTTCTTC. As protein: CASSSTQGFYEQFF.